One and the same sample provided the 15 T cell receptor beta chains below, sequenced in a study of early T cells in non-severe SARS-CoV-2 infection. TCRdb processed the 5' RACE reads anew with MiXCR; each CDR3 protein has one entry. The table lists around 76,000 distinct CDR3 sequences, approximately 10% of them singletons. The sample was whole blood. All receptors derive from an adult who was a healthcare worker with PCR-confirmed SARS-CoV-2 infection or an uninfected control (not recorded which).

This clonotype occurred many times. CDR3 residues: CSVEKGSTGELFF. The CDR3 nucleotides are TGCAGCGTTGAAAAGGGGTCGACCGGGGAGCTGTTTTTT. The J gene is TRBJ2-2, the V gene TRBV29-1; D is perhaps TRBD1 (5 bases). V was clipped by 2 bases and J by 5 bases, with 9 bases between them. CDR1 SQVTM and CDR2 ANQGSEA come from the germline V gene. The CDR3 consists of 13 residues.

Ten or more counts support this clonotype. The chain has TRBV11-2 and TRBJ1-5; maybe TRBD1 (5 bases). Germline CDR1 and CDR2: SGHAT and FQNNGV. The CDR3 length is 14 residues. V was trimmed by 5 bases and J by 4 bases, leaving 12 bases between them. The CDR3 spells CASSPDSSNQPQHF. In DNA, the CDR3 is TGTGCCAGCAGCCCCGACAGCTCTAATCAGCCCCAGCATTTT.

CDR3 coding DNA: TGCAGCGCCGACAGGGGGTACGAGCAGTACTTC. This sequence encodes CSADRGYEQYF. J is TRBJ2-7 and V is TRBV29-1, with TRBD1 matching over 9 bases. The CDR3 sequence is 11 residues long. CDR1 is SQVTM and CDR2 is ANQGSEA in the germline V gene. Trimming at V came to 7 bases and at J to 4 bases, leaving 2 bases not matched to a gene.

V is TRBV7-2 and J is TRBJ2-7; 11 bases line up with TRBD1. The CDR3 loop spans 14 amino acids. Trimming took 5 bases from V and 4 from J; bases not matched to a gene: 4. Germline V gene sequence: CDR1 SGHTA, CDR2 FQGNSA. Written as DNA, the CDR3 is TGTGCCAGCAGCCTGGGACAGGGGGGGTACGAGCAGTACTTC. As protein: CASSLGQGGYEQYF.

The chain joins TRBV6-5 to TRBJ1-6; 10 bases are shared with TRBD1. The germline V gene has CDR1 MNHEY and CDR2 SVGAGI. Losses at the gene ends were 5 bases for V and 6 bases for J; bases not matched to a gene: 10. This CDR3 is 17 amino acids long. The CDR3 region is CASSQGTGVFGNSPLHF. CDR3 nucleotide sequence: TGTGCCAGCAGTCAGGGGACAGGGGTGTTTGGTAATTCACCCCTCCACTTT.

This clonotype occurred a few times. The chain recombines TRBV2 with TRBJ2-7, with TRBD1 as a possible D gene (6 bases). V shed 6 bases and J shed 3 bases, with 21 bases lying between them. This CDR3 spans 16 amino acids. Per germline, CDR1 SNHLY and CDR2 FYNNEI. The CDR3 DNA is TGTGCCAGCAGAGAAAGGGGACATAGGGAAGACTACGAGCAGTACTTC. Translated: CASRERGHREDYEQYF.

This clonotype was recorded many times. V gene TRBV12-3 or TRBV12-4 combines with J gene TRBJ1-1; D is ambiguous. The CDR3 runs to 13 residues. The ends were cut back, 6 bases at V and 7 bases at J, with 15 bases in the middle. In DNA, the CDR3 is TGTGCCAGCAGACTCTTCACGGAAGGTGAAGCTTTCTTT. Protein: CASRLFTEGEAFF.

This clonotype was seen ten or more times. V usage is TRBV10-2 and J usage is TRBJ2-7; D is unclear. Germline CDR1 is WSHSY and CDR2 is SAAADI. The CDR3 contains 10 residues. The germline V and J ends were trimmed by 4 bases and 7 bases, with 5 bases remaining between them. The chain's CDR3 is CASSGGEQYF. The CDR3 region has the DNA TGCGCCAGCAGTGGTGGAGAGCAGTACTTC.

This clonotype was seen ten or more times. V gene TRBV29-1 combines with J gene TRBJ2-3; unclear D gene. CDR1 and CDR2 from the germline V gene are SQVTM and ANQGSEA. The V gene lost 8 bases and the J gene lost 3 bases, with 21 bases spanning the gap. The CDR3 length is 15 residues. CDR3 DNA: TGCAGCTTATACCACAGTCCCGACGAGACAGATACGCAGTATTTT. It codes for CSLYHSPDETDTQYF.

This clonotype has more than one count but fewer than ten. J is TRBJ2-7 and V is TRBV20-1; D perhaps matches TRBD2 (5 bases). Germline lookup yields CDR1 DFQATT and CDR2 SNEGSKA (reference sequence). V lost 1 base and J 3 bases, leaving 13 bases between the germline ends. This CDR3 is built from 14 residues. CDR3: CSARGPNGDYEQYF. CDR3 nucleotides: TGCAGTGCTAGAGGTCCGAACGGGGACTACGAGCAGTACTTC.

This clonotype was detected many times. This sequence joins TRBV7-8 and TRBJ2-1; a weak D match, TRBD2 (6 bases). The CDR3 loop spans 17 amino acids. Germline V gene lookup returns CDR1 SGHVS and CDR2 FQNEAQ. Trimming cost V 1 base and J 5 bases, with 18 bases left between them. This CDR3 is CASSLVRWAGPDNEQFF. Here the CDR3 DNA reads TGTGCCAGCAGCTTAGTACGCTGGGCGGGGCCGGACAATGAGCAGTTCTTC.

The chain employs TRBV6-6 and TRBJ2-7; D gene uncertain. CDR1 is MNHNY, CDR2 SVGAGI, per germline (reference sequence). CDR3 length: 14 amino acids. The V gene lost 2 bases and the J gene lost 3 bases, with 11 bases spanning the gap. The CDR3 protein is CASSYPGPSYEQYF. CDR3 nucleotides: TGTGCCAGCAGTTACCCAGGCCCAAGCTACGAGCAGTACTTC.

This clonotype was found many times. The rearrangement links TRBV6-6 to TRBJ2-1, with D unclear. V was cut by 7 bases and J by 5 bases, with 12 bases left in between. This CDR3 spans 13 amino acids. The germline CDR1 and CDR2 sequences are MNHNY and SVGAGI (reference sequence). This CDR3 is CASTRLPDNEQFF. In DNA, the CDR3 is TGTGCCAGCACGAGGCTTCCGGACAATGAGCAGTTCTTC.

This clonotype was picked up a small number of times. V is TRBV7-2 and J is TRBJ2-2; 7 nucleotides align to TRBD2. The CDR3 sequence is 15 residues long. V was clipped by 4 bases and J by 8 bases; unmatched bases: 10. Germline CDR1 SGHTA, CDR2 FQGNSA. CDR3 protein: CASSSRGSFRGELFF. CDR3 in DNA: TGTGCCAGCAGCTCCCGCGGGAGCTTCAGGGGGGAGCTGTTTTTT.

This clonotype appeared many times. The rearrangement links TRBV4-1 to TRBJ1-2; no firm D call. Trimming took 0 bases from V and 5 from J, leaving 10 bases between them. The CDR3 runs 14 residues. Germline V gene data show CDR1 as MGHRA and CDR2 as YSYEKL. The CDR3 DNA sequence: TGCGCCAGCAGCCAAGATGTCGGATTATATGGCTACACCTTC. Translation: CASSQDVGLYGYTF.